The rows below give T cell receptor beta chains drawn from one sample of a study of blood T cell repertoires in COVID-19. TCRdb's table, derived via immunoSEQ multiplex PCR, lists solely in-frame clones and lacks some. The sample has 200,000 or so clones; 80% to 90% are singletons. Sequencing was done on a sample of peripheral blood. These receptors came from an elderly man with acute or convalescent COVID-19. Both conserved end residues are part of each CDR3. A D gene is named only where the DNA matches it firmly. The size field is filled for only some rows; it gives once, few, many or a size class.

D gene	V gene	clone size	CDR3 length	J gene	CDR3 protein	CDR3 DNA
-	TRBV24-1	-	13	TRBJ1-1	CATSDFRGTEAFF	TGTGCCACCAGTGATTTCAGGGGCACTGAAGCTTTCTTT
-	TRBV7-2	once	15	TRBJ1-5	CASSFTPRVGQPQHF	TGTGCCAGCAGCTTCACCCCCCGAGTTGGTCAGCCCCAGCATTTT
TRBD1	TRBV5-8	-	17	TRBJ2-5	CASSLGEGQGTRETQYF	TGTGCCAGCAGTTTGGGCGAGGGACAGGGGACGAGAGAGACCCAGTACTTC
TRBD2	TRBV6-6	-	14	TRBJ2-1	CASIDRGGGNEQFF	TGTGCCAGCATCGACCGGGGGGGTGGAAATGAGCAGTTCTTC
-	TRBV4-1	-	15	TRBJ2-5	CASSQDGRLQETQYF	TGCGCCAGCAGCCAAGATGGGAGGTTACAAGAGACCCAGTACTTC
TRBD1	TRBV18	-	15	TRBJ2-3	CASSLNRGHMDTQYF	TGTGCCAGCTCACTCAACAGGGGGCATATGGATACGCAGTATTTT
TRBD2	TRBV18	once	14	TRBJ2-1	CASSPGRAGGEQFF	TGTGCCAGCTCACCAGGGAGGGCCGGGGGTGAGCAGTTCTTC
TRBD1	TRBV24-1	-	15	TRBJ2-3	CATSGGTEPTDTQYF	TGTGCCACCAGTGGGGGGACAGAGCCCACAGATACGCAGTATTTT
-	TRBV28	-	13	TRBJ1-3	CASSTGMTNTIYF	TGTGCCAGCAGTACAGGGATGACAAACACCATATATTTT
TRBD2	TRBV6-2/TRBV6-3	few	15	TRBJ2-7	CASSPTRGVSYEQYF	TGTGCCAGCAGTCCCACGCGGGGGGTTTCCTACGAGCAGTACTTC
-	TRBV2	-	17	TRBJ2-1	CASSERGTSPGYNEQFF	TGTGCCAGCAGTGAAAGGGGAACTAGCCCAGGATACAATGAGCAGTTCTTC
-	TRBV10-3	-	13	TRBJ2-5	CAISGTDQETQYF	TGTGCCATCAGTGGGACAGACCAAGAGACCCAGTACTTC
TRBD1	TRBV29-1	-	13	TRBJ1-1	CSVGQVIGTEAFF	TGCAGCGTGGGACAGGTTATAGGCACTGAAGCTTTCTTT
-	TRBV16	-	15	TRBJ2-1	CASSRRGSTYNEQFF	TGTGCCAGCAGCCGGCGGGGAAGCACCTACAATGAGCAGTTCTTC
TRBD1	TRBV7-9	-	17	TRBJ2-3	CASSLGGQGPLTDTQYF	TGTGCCAGCAGCTTAGGAGGACAGGGGCCACTCACAGATACGCAGTATTTT
TRBD1	TRBV7-9	few	13	TRBJ2-2	CASSPGQVGELFF	TGTGCCAGCAGCCCGGGACAGGTCGGGGAGCTGTTTTTT
TRBD1	TRBV28	-	15	TRBJ2-5	CASSLWTGEIETQYF	TGTGCCAGCAGTTTGTGGACAGGGGAGATAGAGACCCAGTACTTC
-	TRBV19	-	15	TRBJ2-3	CASSGPGGAWIAQYF	TGTGCCAGTAGTGGGCCTGGCGGGGCCTGGATTGCGCAGTATTTT